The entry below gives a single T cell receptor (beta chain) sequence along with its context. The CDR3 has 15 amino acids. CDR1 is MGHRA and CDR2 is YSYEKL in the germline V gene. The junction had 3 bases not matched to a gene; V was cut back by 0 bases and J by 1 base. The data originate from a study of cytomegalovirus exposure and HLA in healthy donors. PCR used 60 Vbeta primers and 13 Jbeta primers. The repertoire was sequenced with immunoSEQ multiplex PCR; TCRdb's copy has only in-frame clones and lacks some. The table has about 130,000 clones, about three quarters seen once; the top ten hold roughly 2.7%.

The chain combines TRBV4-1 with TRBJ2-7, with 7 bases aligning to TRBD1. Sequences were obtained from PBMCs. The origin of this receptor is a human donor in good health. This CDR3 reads CASSQESGQSYEQYF. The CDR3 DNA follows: TGCGCCAGCAGCCAAGAATCGGGACAGTCCTACGAGCAGTACTTC.